The 12 T cell receptor beta chains given below trace back to one sample, sequenced in a study of shared clonotypes between healthy human individuals (TCRdb year 2020). Library construction relied on the immunoSEQ multiplex PCR assay. Held by TCRdb, this immuneACCESS table contains in-frame sequences only and omits some clones. Under half of the omission traces to an unresolved V gene where checked; the cause of the rest is unknown. In this sample the table shows around 600,000 clones, around 97% of which occur a single time. Around 0.058% of the sample is taken by the ten largest. The sequencing input was naive CD4+ T cells sorted from blood. This specimen's cell subset or site label, interpreted: CD45RA+ positively selected. Receptors were obtained from a woman in her 30s in good health.

This rearrangement joins TRBV5-6 to TRBJ1-2, with a tentative D call TRBD1 (5 bases). Germline assignment: CDR1 SGHDT and CDR2 YYEEEE. The CDR3 spans 12 residues. The germline V and J ends were trimmed by 5 bases and 8 bases, with 13 bases remaining between them. The CDR3: CASSIGAVGYTF. As DNA, the CDR3 is TGTGCCAGCAGTATAGGGGCCGTAGGCTACACCTTC. Full variable domain (remainder filled in from reference TRBV5-6 and TRBJ1-2): DAGVTQSPTHLIKTRGQQVTLRCSPKSGHDTVSWYQQALGQGPQFIFQYYEEEERQRGNFPDRFSGHQFPNYSSELNVNALLLGDSALYLCASSIGAVGYTFGSGTRLTVV.

V is TRBV6-1 and J is TRBJ2-1, with D unresolved. CDR3 length equals 14 residues. The germline V and J ends were trimmed by 2 bases and 7 bases, with 12 bases remaining between them. Germline assignment: CDR1 MNHNS and CDR2 SASEGT. This CDR3 is CASSERVSSNEQFF. The CDR3 bases are TGTGCCAGCAGTGAAAGGGTTAGCTCAAATGAGCAGTTCTTC.

The chain recombines TRBV14 with TRBJ2-3, with 10 bases aligning to TRBD1. Unmatched junction bases numbered 15, after V lost 2 bases and J lost 4 bases. The CDR3 runs 19 residues. CDR1 and CDR2 from the germline V gene are SGHDN and FVKESK. This CDR3 is CASSQSQPWDRGLPDTQYF. The DNA for the CDR3 is TGTGCCAGCAGCCAATCCCAACCCTGGGACAGGGGTCTCCCAGATACGCAGTATTTT.

This sequence joins TRBV28 and TRBJ2-7; D is uncertain. Germline values: CDR1 MDHEN, CDR2 SYDVKM. V lost 4 bases and J 2 bases, leaving 9 bases between the germline ends. This CDR3 spans 13 amino acids. Here the CDR3 reads CASSSGSAYEQYF. For the CDR3, the DNA is TGTGCCAGCAGTTCAGGCAGCGCCTACGAGCAGTACTTC.

The count of this clone is one. V gene TRBV28 combines with J gene TRBJ1-6; weak D call: TRBD1 (6 bases). CDR1 MDHEN and CDR2 SYDVKM come from the germline V gene. With 6 bases removed from V and 10 bases from J, the gap between germline ends came to 19 bases. The CDR3 sequence is 15 residues long. The CDR3 coding sequence is TGTGCCAGCAGCTTAGGAGGGGGGATAGGGTCACCCCTCCACTTT. This gives the protein CASSLGGGIGSPLHF.

V is TRBV4-1 and J is TRBJ2-1; 11 bases are a match to TRBD2. J lost 6 bases, V lost 2 bases, and 9 bases had no gene match. CDR1 is MGHRA and CDR2 is YSYEKL in the germline V gene. The length of the CDR3 is 17 residues. CDR3 residues: CASSQSETSGTFNEQFF. The CDR3 region has the DNA TGCGCCAGCAGCCAATCTGAGACTAGCGGGACTTTCAATGAGCAGTTCTTC.

The rearrangement uses TRBV18 and TRBJ1-1; D may be TRBD1 (6 bases). The CDR3 has 14 residues. The V and J ends lost 6 bases and 4 bases respectively, with 15 bases between them. Germline loops: CDR1 KGHSH, CDR2 LQKENI. The CDR3 DNA reads as TGTGCCAGCTCTTACAGGGTCTTGAGCACTGAAGCTTTCTTT. Encoded protein: CASSYRVLSTEAFF.

The genes are TRBV5-5 and TRBJ2-7; 8 nucleotides line up with TRBD2. This CDR3 has 14 amino acids. Germline CDR1 and CDR2: SGHKS and YYEKEE (reference sequence). Trimming cost V 4 bases and J 7 bases; bases outside gene matches: 10. CDR3 in amino acids: CASSDPASGSEQYF. CDR3 nucleotides: TGTGCCAGCAGCGACCCGGCGAGCGGGAGTGAGCAGTACTTC.

This sequence joins TRBV27 and TRBJ2-1; 12 bases map to TRBD2. The CDR3 runs 16 residues. V lost 7 bases and J lost 0; bases outside the gene matches: 4. Germline assignment: CDR1 MNHEY and CDR2 SMNVEV (reference sequence). CDR3 in DNA: TGTGCCAGCACCACGACTAGCGGGAGCTCCTACAATGAGCAGTTCTTC. Translation: CASTTTSGSSYNEQFF.

J is TRBJ1-5 and V is TRBV2; the D is unclear. Deletions cut 0 bases from V and 9 bases from J, with 9 bases between. This CDR3 has 13 residues. The germline CDR1 and CDR2 sequences are SNHLY and FYNNEI. The CDR3 DNA sequence: TGTGCCAGCAGTGAAGCCATCCGCGGGCCCCAGCATTTT. Protein product: CASSEAIRGPQHF.

The gene calls are TRBV19 and TRBJ2-7; 13 nucleotides line up with TRBD2. The junction had 9 bases not matched to a gene; V was cut back by 3 bases and J by 10 bases. The CDR3 consists of 15 residues. CDR1 LNHDA and CDR2 SQIVND come from the germline V gene (reference sequence). The CDR3 DNA reads TGTGCCAGTAGTATTGAACTAGCGGGAGGGGACCCACAGTACTTC. This encodes CASSIELAGGDPQYF.

This clone was recorded once. The chain carries TRBV5-1 and TRBJ2-2, with TRBD2 matching over 10 bases. Germline assignment: CDR1 SGHRS and CDR2 YFSETQ. CDR3 length: 17 amino acids. V trimming: 5 bases; J trimming: 1 base; junction bases outside the gene matches: 8. The CDR3 DNA sequence: TGCGCCAGCAGTCCGGGACTAGCGCCGTTGAACACCGGGGAGCTGTTTTTT. This codes for CASSPGLAPLNTGELFF.